The entry below gives a single T cell receptor (beta chain) sequence along with its context. The CDR3 is made up of 16 amino acids. Germline V gene data show CDR1 as SGHDT and CDR2 as YYEEEE. This sample was taken from a study of tumor-infiltrating lymphocytes in oesophageal squamous cell carcinoma. From the PCR reads, TCRdb called clonotypes with MiXCR, one entry per CDR3 protein. The table lists some 21,000 distinct CDR3 sequences, approximately 40% of them singletons. The receptor's source is a male donor with esophageal squamous cell carcinoma. The source material was normal esophageal tissue next to the tumor. V gene TRBV5-6 combines with J gene TRBJ2-3, with 7 bases fitting TRBD2. Matching the DNA end better, TRBJ2-7 makes the J call doubtful. The CDR3 DNA follows: TGTGCCAGCAGCTCCCCAGGCGGGGGAAGCTCCTACGAGCAGTACTTC. Amino acids: CASSSPGGGSSYEQYF.